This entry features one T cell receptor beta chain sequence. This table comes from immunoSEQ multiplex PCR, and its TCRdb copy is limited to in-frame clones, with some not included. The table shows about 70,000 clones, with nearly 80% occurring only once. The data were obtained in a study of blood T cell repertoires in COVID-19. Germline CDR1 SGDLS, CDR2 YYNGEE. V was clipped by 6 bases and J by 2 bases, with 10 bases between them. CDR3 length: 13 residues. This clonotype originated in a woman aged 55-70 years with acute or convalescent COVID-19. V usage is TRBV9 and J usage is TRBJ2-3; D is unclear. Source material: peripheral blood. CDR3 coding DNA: TGTGCCAGCATGGCGGCTAACACAGATACGCAGTATTTT. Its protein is CASMAANTDTQYF.